What follows are 28 T cell receptor beta chains derived from one specimen sequenced in a study of blood T cell repertoires in COVID-19. Using immunoSEQ multiplex PCR, the repertoire was profiled, and TCRdb retains in-frame clones only, with some absent. The sample includes tens of thousands of clones, 87% of them seen just once. Sequences were obtained from peripheral blood. Receptors were obtained from an elderly woman with active or convalescent COVID-19.

The chain uses TRBV6-5 and TRBJ2-7; a weak D match, TRBD1 (5 bases). In germline, CDR1 is MNHEY, CDR2 SVGAGI. V shed 2 bases and J shed 2 bases, with 10 bases lying between them. There are 14 residues in the CDR3. CDR3 coding DNA: TGTGCCAGCAGTTACAATCAGGGTCCCTACGAGCAGTACTTC. Its translation: CASSYNQGPYEQYF.

The chain uses TRBV7-8 and TRBJ2-7; 8 bases line up with TRBD1. Germline V lookup: CDR1 SGHVS, CDR2 FQNEAQ. The CDR3 sequence is 16 residues long. With 5 bases clipped from V and 4 bases from J, the junction kept 13 bases outside the gene matches. The DNA for the CDR3 is TGTGCCAGCAGCCTAGACCTGTTGCAGGGGGCTTACGAGCAGTACTTC. It translates to CASSLDLLQGAYEQYF. Complete variable domain (other parts from reference TRBV7-8 and TRBJ2-7): GAGVSQSPRYKVAKRGQDVALRCDPISGHVSLFWYQQALGQGPEFLTYFQNEAQLDKSGLPSDRFFAERPEGSVSTLKIQRTQQEDSAVYLCASSLDLLQGAYEQYFGPGTRLTVT.

The chain carries TRBV30 and TRBJ2-7; 7 nucleotides line up with TRBD2. CDR3 length: 15 amino acids. The junction had 9 bases not matched to a gene; V was cut back by 3 bases and J by 1 base. In germline, CDR1 is GTSNPN, CDR2 SVGIG (reference sequence). The CDR3 nucleotides read TGTGCCTGGAGGACAGCCGGACTAGGGTCCTACGAGCAGTACTTC. It specifies CAWRTAGLGSYEQYF.

The V and J genes are TRBV30 and TRBJ2-3, with 8 bases identical to TRBD2. Germline CDR1 is GTSNPN and CDR2 is SVGIG (reference sequence). V lost 4 bases, J lost 6 bases, and 15 bases stayed unmatched. The CDR3 extends over 16 amino acids. The CDR3 nucleotides read TGTGCCTGGATCCGGATAAGCGGGGGCCCCGCCGATACGCAGTATTTT. This encodes CAWIRISGGPADTQYF.

This clone was found a few times. This chain links TRBV19 with TRBJ1-6; D unresolved. V was pared by 5 bases and J by 0 bases, with 17 bases between. Germline V gives CDR1 LNHDA, CDR2 SQIVND (reference sequence). The CDR3 contains 18 residues. The CDR3 DNA follows: TGTGCCAGTAGTCCCCCGGACTTCGGGTTCTCCTATAATTCACCCCTCCACTTT. This translates into CASSPPDFGFSYNSPLHF. Complete variable domain (other parts from reference TRBV19 and TRBJ1-6): DGGITQSPKYLFRKEGQNVTLSCEQNLNHDAMYWYRQDPGQGLRLIYYSQIVNDFQKGDIAEGYSVSREKKESFPLTVTSAQKNPTAFYLCASSPPDFGFSYNSPLHFGNGTRLTVT.

This rearrangement joins TRBV28 to TRBJ1-2; D is possibly TRBD1 (6 bases). Germline values: CDR1 MDHEN, CDR2 SYDVKM. V gave up 9 bases and J gave up 2 bases, with 16 bases separating them. The CDR3 runs 14 residues. Written as DNA, the CDR3 is TGTGCCAGGAGCGGGGGGCGCCTGAACTATGGCTACACCTTC. Protein product: CARSGGRLNYGYTF.

This rearrangement joins TRBV10-3 to TRBJ1-2; D ambiguous. V lost 0 bases and J 7 bases, leaving 18 bases between the germline ends. The germline CDR1 and CDR2 sequences are ENHRY and SYGVKD. This CDR3 spans 16 amino acids. CDR3 coding DNA: TGTGCCATCAGTGAGTCTCCGGGGATTCAAGTAGGTGGCTACACCTTC. The encoded protein is CAISESPGIQVGGYTF.

To note about this clone: An end of the junction does not agree with germline; a read error may underlie this. This chain connects TRBV6-2 or TRBV6-3 to TRBJ2-4, with 13 bases aligning to TRBD2. Per the germline V gene, CDR1 is MNHEY and CDR2 is SVGEGT. The CDR3 length is 20 residues. CDR3 amino acids: CASSYSTGTSGVLAKNIQYF. CDR3 DNA: TGTGCCAGCAGTTACAGCACCGGGACTAGCGGGGTCCTAGCCAAAAACATTCAGTATTTC.

J is TRBJ2-1 and V is TRBV5-1; the match to TRBD2 covers 16 bases. The trim removed 0 bases at V and 6 bases at J, leaving 6 bases unmatched. Germline CDR1 and CDR2: SGHRS and YFSETQ. This CDR3 comprises 18 residues. The CDR3 protein is CASSLGGLAGGPSNEQFF. The CDR3 nucleotides are TGCGCCAGCAGCTTGGGGGGACTAGCGGGAGGGCCCAGCAATGAGCAGTTCTTC.

CDR3 nucleotides: TGTGCCAGCAGTTACTCTTCGCTAGTGGGTGAGACCCAGTACTTC. Amino acids: CASSYSSLVGETQYF. The chain recombines TRBV6-5 with TRBJ2-5, with unresolved D. The length of the CDR3 is 15 residues. V dropped 0 bases and J dropped 5 bases, with 13 bases sitting between them. The germline CDR1 and CDR2 sequences are MNHEY and SVGAGI.

The chain is built from TRBV11-2 and TRBJ2-2; 7 bases are shared with TRBD2. The CDR3 sequence is 16 residues long. Per germline, CDR1 SGHAT and CDR2 FQNNGV. V lost 7 bases and J lost 6; bases outside the gene matches: 14. This CDR3 is CASTSRGVLSPGELFF. The CDR3 bases are TGTGCCAGCACCAGTCGGGGGGTACTCTCTCCCGGGGAGCTGTTTTTT. Supplemented by reference TRBV11-2 and TRBJ2-2, the full variable domain reads EAGVAQSPRYKIIEKRQSVAFWCNPISGHATLYWYQQILGQGPKLLIQFQNNGVVDDSQLPKDRFSAERLKGVDSTLKIQPAKLEDSAVYLCASTSRGVLSPGELFFGEGSRLTVL.

The table lists this clone with a few counts. The chain links TRBV30 to TRBJ2-3; 12 nucleotides agree with TRBD2. This CDR3 has 14 residues. V shed 5 bases, J shed 3 bases, and the junction held 3 bases outside the gene matches. CDR1 GTSNPN and CDR2 SVGIG come from the germline V gene (reference sequence). The CDR3 bases are TGTGCCTGGGTACTAGCGGGGGGTACAGATACGCAGTATTTT. Protein: CAWVLAGGTDTQYF.

This clone was counted between two and nine times. V usage is TRBV6-2 or TRBV6-3 and J usage is TRBJ2-7, with 7 bases that match TRBD1. V gave up 2 bases and J gave up 3 bases; unmatched junction bases: 4. CDR3 length: 14 amino acids. Germline-derived CDR1 and CDR2 are MNHEY and SVGEGT. The CDR3 loop reads CASSYEGQSYEQYF. The CDR3 DNA follows: TGTGCCAGCAGTTACGAGGGACAGAGCTACGAGCAGTACTTC.

The gene calls are TRBV19 and TRBJ2-7, with D unclear. The V end lost 3 bases, the J end lost 1 base, and 13 bases lay between the germline ends. CDR1 is LNHDA and CDR2 is SQIVND in the germline V gene (reference sequence). The CDR3 length is 15 residues. The CDR3 spells CASSMSSGQSYEQYF. Here the CDR3 DNA reads TGTGCCAGTAGTATGAGCTCTGGGCAGTCCTACGAGCAGTACTTC.

The chain has TRBV11-2 and TRBJ1-6, with TRBD1 matching over 7 bases. Germline lookup yields CDR1 SGHAT and CDR2 FQNNGV. The V and J ends lost 4 bases and 9 bases, in that order; junction bases with no gene match: 3. The CDR3 is 13 amino acids. The CDR3, as DNA: TGTGCCAGCAGCTCGGGACAGAGTTCACCCCTCCACTTT. Translating gives CASSSGQSSPLHF.

This clone was detected a few times. The CDR3, as DNA: TGTGCCAGCAGGGGGACAGGGACGGGAGGCTACACCTTC. It specifies CASRGTGTGGYTF. The J gene is TRBJ1-2, the V gene TRBV2; 9 nucleotides line up with TRBD1. J was trimmed by 8 bases and V by 6 bases; bases with no gene match: 7. CDR1 and CDR2 from the germline V gene are SNHLY and FYNNEI. This CDR3 has 13 residues.

The CDR3, as DNA: TGTGCCAGCAGCCGAGCTCTGACAACCTACGAGCAGTACTTC. Amino acids: CASSRALTTYEQYF. V and J are TRBV4-2 and TRBJ2-7; no clear D gene. Trimming pared 4 bases from V and 2 bases from J, leaving 12 bases between. The CDR3 sequence is 14 residues long. The germline gives CDR1 LGHNA, CDR2 YNFKEQ.

V gene TRBV9 combines with J gene TRBJ2-7; possibly TRBD1 for D (6 bases). The ends were cut back, 4 bases at V and 4 bases at J, with 15 bases in the middle. Germline CDR1 and CDR2: SGDLS and YYNGEE. This CDR3 is 14 amino acids long. CDR3 protein: CASSSARGGYEQYF. In DNA form, the CDR3 reads TGTGCCAGCAGCTCTGCCAGGGGCGGATACGAGCAGTACTTC.

The gene calls are TRBV19 and TRBJ1-1; 8 bases fit TRBD1. Trimming at V came to 3 bases and at J to 5 bases, leaving 14 bases not matched to a gene. CDR1 LNHDA and CDR2 SQIVND come from the germline V gene (reference sequence). CDR3 length: 17 amino acids. Here the CDR3 reads CASSIPSDRVRRTEAFF. In nucleotides, the CDR3 is TGTGCCAGTAGTATCCCCTCGGACAGGGTGAGGCGGACTGAAGCTTTCTTT. The full variable domain, completed using reference TRBV19 and TRBJ1-1, is DGGITQSPKYLFRKEGQNVTLSCEQNLNHDAMYWYRQDPGQGLRLIYYSQIVNDFQKGDIAEGYSVSREKKESFPLTVTSAQKNPTAFYLCASSIPSDRVRRTEAFFGQGTRLTVV.

CDR3: CASSSSGTGGRSPLHF. CDR3 sequence (DNA): TGTGCCAGCAGTTCGTCCGGGACAGGGGGTCGTTCACCCCTCCACTTT. The chain has TRBV6-5 and TRBJ1-6; 11 nucleotides agree with TRBD1. Losses at the gene ends were 4 bases for V and 9 bases for J; bases not matched to a gene: 8. This CDR3 is 16 amino acids long. The V gene's germline CDR1 is MNHEY and CDR2 SVGAGI.

The CDR3 spells CASSLLLAGTDTQYF. The CDR3 bases are TGTGCCAGCAGCTTATTACTAGCCGGCACAGATACGCAGTATTTT. This chain connects TRBV11-2 to TRBJ2-3, with D perhaps TRBD2 (6 bases). Germline-derived CDR1 and CDR2 are SGHAT and FQNNGV. V dropped 2 bases and J dropped 1 base, with 10 bases sitting between them. There are 15 residues in the CDR3.

CDR3 residues: CASSPGGTEAFF. The CDR3 region has the DNA TGCGCCAGCAGCCCAGGGGGCACTGAAGCTTTCTTT. The chain has TRBV4-1 and TRBJ1-1; 7 bases line up with TRBD1. The V gene's germline CDR1 is MGHRA and CDR2 YSYEKL. The junction had 0 bases not matched to a gene; V was cut back by 4 bases and J by 4 bases. CDR3 size: 12 residues.

This clone has just a few counts. The chain has TRBV6-5 and TRBJ1-1; possibly TRBD1 for D (5 bases). Germline assignment: CDR1 MNHEY and CDR2 SVGAGI. The CDR3 runs 14 residues. V was clipped by 7 bases and J by 7 bases, with 19 bases between them. The CDR3 is CASISSGGRSEAFF. The CDR3 nucleotides read TGTGCCAGCATCTCCTCGGGGGGGAGAAGTGAAGCTTTCTTT.

The chain joins TRBV19 to TRBJ1-2; the D is unclear. This CDR3 spans 14 amino acids. Germline CDR1 and CDR2: LNHDA and SQIVND (reference sequence). V lost 3 bases and J 3 bases, leaving 11 bases between the germline ends. DNA of the CDR3: TGTGCCAGTAGTATCCAAGCAATGGACTATGGCTACACCTTC. Translating gives CASSIQAMDYGYTF.

This chain uses TRBV5-1 with TRBJ2-5, with 8 bases that match TRBD2. Germline lookup yields CDR1 SGHRS and CDR2 YFSETQ. The J segment lost 2 bases and the V segment lost 2 bases, leaving 8 bases of the junction unmatched. This CDR3 region has 16 residues. The CDR3 protein is CASSFGHAGGQETQYF. CDR3 coding DNA: TGCGCCAGCAGCTTCGGTCACGCGGGGGGTCAAGAGACCCAGTACTTC.

This clone has just a few counts. This sequence joins TRBV3-1 (or the pseudogene TRBV3-2) and TRBJ2-7; the match to TRBD2 covers 9 bases. The CDR3 consists of 17 residues. With 4 bases clipped from V and 3 bases from J, the junction kept 13 bases outside the gene matches. Germline CDR1 LGHDT, CDR2 YNNKEL (reference sequence). The CDR3 reads CASSPARLGLARYEQYF. In DNA form, the CDR3 reads TGTGCCAGCAGCCCCGCACGATTGGGACTAGCTCGCTACGAGCAGTACTTC.

V gene TRBV5-1 combines with J gene TRBJ1-5, with 8 bases that match TRBD1. In germline, CDR1 is SGHRS, CDR2 YFSETQ. V lost 4 bases and J lost 2; bases outside the gene matches: 11. The CDR3 extends over 17 amino acids. The CDR3 reads CASSPSSTGAGNQPQHF. The CDR3 DNA reads as TGCGCCAGCAGCCCCTCGTCGACAGGGGCAGGCAATCAGCCCCAGCATTTT.

This clone was observed a handful of times. This chain joins TRBV10-3 and TRBJ1-4, with D perhaps TRBD1 (6 bases). Per germline, CDR1 ENHRY and CDR2 SYGVKD. The CDR3 runs 12 residues. Here the CDR3 reads CAARGPNEKLFF. The CDR3 coding sequence is TGTGCAGCCAGGGGCCCTAATGAAAAACTGTTTTTT.